Listed below are T cell receptor beta chains from one sample, sequenced in a study of identical twins. TCRdb reprocessed the 5' RACE reads with MiXCR, giving one entry per CDR3 protein. This table holds some 1,600,000 distinct CDR3 sequences, around a third found once. Specimen: cord blood. The receptors were sampled from a newborn girl in good health. Each CDR3 is given with its conserved first and last residue. The D gene is left open where the match is weak. The size entry is marked missing in some rows and otherwise reads once, few, many or a size class.

d_call j_call v_call clone_size cdr3_aa cdr3_nt
TRBD1 TRBJ2-1 TRBV6-6 few CASSYWDRGNEQFF TGTGCCAGCAGTTACTGGGACAGGGGCAATGAGCAGTTCTTC
TRBD2 TRBJ2-3 TRBV27 NA CASSSLRDYTDTQYF TGTGCCAGCAGTTCACTCAGGGACTACACAGATACGCAGTATTTT
NA TRBJ2-3 TRBV20-1 few CSASILGAAPDTQYF TGCAGTGCTAGCATCCTAGGAGCGGCCCCAGATACGCAGTATTTT
TRBD2 TRBJ2-1 TRBV5-1 NA CASSARGSSGAHSYNEQFF TGCGCCAGCAGCGCGCGAGGGTCTAGCGGGGCTCACTCCTACAATGAGCAGTTCTTC
TRBD2 TRBJ2-7 TRBV4-2 few CASSQGPAGVNYEQYF TGTGCCAGCAGCCAAGGTCCAGCGGGGGTGAACTACGAGCAGTACTTC
NA TRBJ1-4 TRBV15 NA CATRDGGEKLFF TGTGCCACCAGGGACGGGGGGGAAAAACTGTTTTTT
TRBD1 TRBJ1-2 TRBV6-9 few CASDRGSGYTF TGTGCCAGCGACAGGGGAAGTGGCTACACCTTC
NA TRBJ2-5 TRBV29-1 few CSAAPRGTEETQYF TGCAGCGCCGCTCCCAGAGGAACCGAAGAGACCCAGTACTTC
NA TRBJ2-7 TRBV7-9 NA CASARDSRYNEQYF TGTGCCAGCGCGAGGGACTCCCGTTACAATGAGCAGTACTTC
NA TRBJ2-3 TRBV5-1 few CASSLAPGRTDTQYF TGCGCCAGCAGCTTGGCCCCAGGGCGCACAGATACGCAGTATTTT
TRBD1 TRBJ2-7 TRBV20-1 NA CSAQRGQGSYEQYF TGCAGTGCCCAGCGGGGACAGGGCTCCTACGAGCAGTACTTC
NA TRBJ2-7 TRBV20-1 NA CSARDPGLIYEQYF TGCAGTGCTAGAGATCCTGGACTGATCTACGAGCAGTACTTC
TRBD2 TRBJ2-5 TRBV27 NA CASSLGASGGHQETQYF TGTGCCAGCAGTTTAGGGGCTAGCGGGGGCCACCAAGAGACCCAGTACTTC
NA TRBJ2-5 TRBV6-6 many CASSPERLQETQYF TGTGCCAGCAGTCCTGAGCGGCTACAAGAGACCCAGTACTTC
TRBD2 TRBJ2-3 TRBV5-1 NA CASSLGTSKADTQYF TGCGCCAGCAGCCTAGGGACTAGCAAGGCAGATACGCAGTATTTT
NA TRBJ1-5 TRBV27 NA CASSSHRVRNQPQHF TGTGCCAGCAGTTCTCACAGGGTTCGGAATCAGCCCCAGCATTTT
NA TRBJ1-4 TRBV7-9 NA CASSHQGSSNEKLFF TGTGCCAGCAGCCACCAGGGTTCAAGTAATGAAAAACTGTTTTTT
TRBD1 TRBJ1-1 TRBV6-6 few CASSLREGGGGKAFF TGTGCCAGCAGCCTTAGAGAGGGTGGAGGGGGCAAGGCTTTCTTT
NA TRBJ1-5 TRBV6-6 NA CASRSEGGNQPQHF TGTGCCAGCAGGTCCGAGGGCGGGAATCAGCCCCAGCATTTT
NA TRBJ2-5 TRBV7-2 NA CASSLDGEKTQYF TGTGCCAGCAGCTTAGACGGGGAAAAGACCCAGTACTTC
TRBD1 TRBJ2-1 TRBV29-1 NA CSVESRGQGDEQFF TGCAGCGTTGAATCCAGGGGGCAGGGGGATGAGCAGTTCTTC
NA TRBJ2-3 TRBV7-2 NA CASSLAAGPPDTQYF TGTGCCAGCAGCTTAGCGGCGGGACCCCCAGATACGCAGTATTTT
TRBD1 TRBJ2-3 TRBV5-1 few CASSLNRGRGDTQYF TGCGCCAGCAGCTTGAACAGGGGGCGGGGAGATACGCAGTATTTT